This T cell receptor (beta chain) was captured by sequencing in a study of identical twins. J lost 6 bases, V lost 6 bases, and 12 bases had no gene match. The CDR3 length is 15 residues. In TCRdb, the 5' RACE reads were re-called with MiXCR into one record per CDR3 protein. The sample carries roughly 540,000 distinct CDR3 sequences, roughly 21% recorded once. This sample also appeared in a second study, on T cells expressing NK-cell markers.

The chain has TRBV12-3 or TRBV12-4 and TRBJ1-1; TRBD1 matches at 8 bases. The TCR originated in a woman between 18 and 29 years old in good health. Sample: CD4+ T cells sorted from blood. The CDR3 reads CASRLIGQGRAEAFF. The CDR3 DNA follows: TGTGCCAGCAGACTCATTGGACAGGGAAGAGCTGAAGCTTTCTTT.